This passage covers 6 T cell receptor beta chains from one sample sequenced in a study of cytomegalovirus exposure and HLA in healthy donors. Vbeta (60) and Jbeta (13) primers were used in the PCR. The data were produced by immunoSEQ multiplex PCR, yet TCRdb's version contains in-frame clones alone and is incomplete. This table holds about 170,000 clones, more than 60% found once. Sample: PBMCs. The receptors were gathered from a woman under 40 in good health and CMV-seropositive.

The rearrangement links TRBV11-2 to TRBJ1-2; 7 bases agree with TRBD1. CDR3 length equals 15 residues. V dropped 5 bases and J dropped 6; count of bases not matched to a gene: 12. Germline assignment: CDR1 SGHAT and CDR2 FQNNGV. The CDR3 region has the DNA TGTGCCAGCAGCAGCACGGGACAGCCGTCGCATGGCTACACCTTC. Residues: CASSSTGQPSHGYTF.

The J gene is TRBJ1-1, the V gene TRBV30; D gene ambiguous. In germline, CDR1 is GTSNPN, CDR2 SVGIG (reference sequence). The V gene lost 1 base and the J gene lost 5 bases, with 11 bases spanning the gap. The CDR3 sequence is 13 residues long. The CDR3 loop reads CAWSGVGGTEAFF. The CDR3 region has the DNA TGTGCCTGGAGTGGGGTGGGAGGGACTGAAGCTTTCTTT.

This clone has more than one count but fewer than ten. V usage is TRBV29-1 and J usage is TRBJ2-3; 13 bases line up with TRBD2. This CDR3 is 13 amino acids long. Germline V lookup: CDR1 SQVTM, CDR2 ANQGSEA. V was clipped by 4 bases and J by 5 bases; unmatched bases: 0. CDR3 amino acids: CSVGLAGGDTQYF. CDR3 sequence (DNA): TGCAGCGTTGGACTAGCGGGAGGAGATACGCAGTATTTT.

The chain carries TRBV27 and TRBJ2-5, with 14 bases fitting TRBD2. Germline assignment: CDR1 MNHEY and CDR2 SMNVEV (reference sequence). Trimming at V came to 5 bases and at J to 7 bases, leaving 6 bases not matched to a gene. This CDR3 has 15 amino acids. The CDR3 DNA reads as TGTGCCAGCAGTGCGGGACTAGCGGGAGTCGGGACCCAGTACTTC. It encodes CASSAGLAGVGTQYF.

The V call is TRBV19, the J call TRBJ1-1, with D perhaps matching TRBD1 (5 bases). Germline CDR1 and CDR2: LNHDA and SQIVND (reference sequence). The CDR3 spans 15 residues. V gave up 3 bases and J gave up 9 bases, with 20 bases separating them. This CDR3 reads CASSILDTSRPKAFF. CDR3 in DNA: TGTGCCAGTAGTATCTTGGACACCAGTCGGCCAAAAGCTTTCTTT.

The table lists this clone with a count of one. This chain links TRBV27 with TRBJ1-4; 11 bases are shared with TRBD1. Per the germline V gene, CDR1 is MNHEY and CDR2 is SMNVEV (reference sequence). The CDR3 has 17 amino acids. Trimming took 5 bases from V and 4 from J; bases not matched to a gene: 9. The CDR3 is CASSPGQGAPSNEKLFF. CDR3 in DNA: TGTGCCAGCAGTCCCGGACAGGGGGCGCCGAGTAATGAAAAACTGTTTTTT.